This is a list of T cell receptor beta chains from one sample in a study of T cell responses to AZD1222 COVID-19 vaccine. The protocol was immunoSEQ multiplex PCR, while the TCRdb copy is restricted to in-frame clones and leaves out a portion. The sample has 150,000 to 200,000 clones, roughly 93% seen once. The material sequenced was peripheral blood, taken on day 0 of AZD1222 vaccination. The receptor source for this set is an adult in good health. Both conserved end residues are part of each CDR3. D genes are given only for firm matches. Clone sizes are given selectively: once, few, many, or a class where the clone is expanded.

>TRBD2|TRBV9|TRBJ2-2|-
TGTGCCAGCAGCGACCGCCGGGAGGTGGGCGGGGAGCTGTTTTTT
CASSDRREVGGELFF
>-|TRBV28|TRBJ1-1|-
TGTGCCAGCAGTTCGGGGGGGGCCCCGAACATGAACACTGAAGCTTTCTTT
CASSSGGAPNMNTEAFF
>-|TRBV5-4|TRBJ1-1|-
TGTGCCAGCAGCTTGGAGGGACTGAGAGGCACTGAAGCTTTCTTT
CASSLEGLRGTEAFF
>TRBD1|TRBV28|TRBJ2-2|-
TGTGCCAGCAGACCACCCGGACAGGGGGTCACCGGGGAGCTGTTTTTT
CASRPPGQGVTGELFF
>TRBD1|TRBV6-5|TRBJ1-2|-
TGTGCCAGCAGTTACCTGGACAGGCTTAACTATGGCTACACCTTC
CASSYLDRLNYGYTF
>TRBD1|TRBV2|TRBJ1-5|-
TGTGCCTCCGGAGGGGACAGGGCAGATCAGCCCCAGCATTTT
CASGGDRADQPQHF
>TRBD2|TRBV5-1|TRBJ2-1|few
TGCGCCAGCAGCATTGGACTAGCGGTTGATGAGCAGTTCTTC
CASSIGLAVDEQFF
>TRBD1|TRBV10-1|TRBJ1-1|-
TGCGCCAGCAGTGAGTCGAGGGACAGCGCACAAGGTTTT
CASSESRDSAQGF
>TRBD2|TRBV4-2|TRBJ2-1|-
TGTGCCAGCAGCCAAGGGACTAGCGGGGGAGACAATGAGCAGTTCTTC
CASSQGTSGGDNEQFF
>-|TRBV2|TRBJ2-5|-
TGTGCCAGCAGTAGGACGGACACGTACCAAGAGACCCAGTACTTC
CASSRTDTYQETQYF
>TRBD2|TRBV29-1|TRBJ2-2|-
TGCAGCGCGGGACTAGCGGGAGCGTCCGGGGAGCTGTTTTTT
CSAGLAGASGELFF
>-|TRBV27|TRBJ2-1|-
TGTGCCACCAAAATCCGGGACGCATACAATGAGCAGTTCTTC
CATKIRDAYNEQFF
>TRBD1|TRBV6-5|TRBJ2-4|-
TGTGCCAGCAGCCCGACAGGGGGCAAAAACATTCAGTACTTC
CASSPTGGKNIQYF
>TRBD2|TRBV5-5|TRBJ2-5|-
TGTGCCAGCAGCTTGGACCCAGTACCGGGAGGGTTAGAGACCCAGTACTTC
CASSLDPVPGGLETQYF
>TRBD1|TRBV18|TRBJ2-1|-
TGTGCCAGCTCACACCGACAGGGACAGTTTCGGGAAGGGGGATACAATGAGCAGTTCTTC
CASSHRQGQFREGGYNEQFF
>TRBD1|TRBV6-5|TRBJ1-1|-
TGTGCCAGCAGTTACTCGACAGGGCGGCCTGAAGCTTTCTTT
CASSYSTGRPEAFF
>-|TRBV4-2|TRBJ1-4|-
TGTGCCAGCAGCCCGAGGACAAATTTTGAGGAAAAACTGTTTTTT
CASSPRTNFEEKLFF
>-|TRBV5-1|TRBJ2-1|-
TGCGCCAGCAGCTGGCTGGGGGCTCGGGGATACAATGAGCAGTTCTTC
CASSWLGARGYNEQFF
>TRBD2|TRBV27|TRBJ2-7|-
TGTGCCAGCAGTTTGTTGTCGGCCGGCGGGAGGGCCCTCTACGAGCAGTACTTC
CASSLLSAGGRALYEQYF
>TRBD1|TRBV7-6|TRBJ2-5|-
TGTGCCAGCAGCCAGCACCCGGGACAGCCACAAGAGACCCAGTACTTC
CASSQHPGQPQETQYF
>TRBD1|TRBV20-1|TRBJ1-1|once
TGCAGTGCTAGTGGGACAGTCGACACTGAAGCTTTCTTT
CSASGTVDTEAFF
>-|TRBV6-5|TRBJ2-1|-
TGTGCCAGCAGTAGGCCAGGTCTCGGCTACAATGAGCAGTTCTTC
CASSRPGLGYNEQFF
>TRBD1|TRBV2|TRBJ1-6|-
TGTGCCAGCAGGAGACAGGGGGCGTCTAGGGACTCACCCCTCCACTTT
CASRRQGASRDSPLHF
>-|TRBV5-4|TRBJ2-7|-
TGTGCCAGCAGCTCCGGACTATTGGTCGACGAGCAGTACTTC
CASSSGLLVDEQYF
>TRBD2|TRBV28|TRBJ2-1|-
TGTGCCAGCAGTTGGGGGGCGGGAGGGCCCGGAGAGCAGTTCTTC
CASSWGAGGPGEQFF
>-|TRBV28|TRBJ2-1|-
TGTGCCAGCAGTTTAAGTCCGGAGTACAATGAGCAGTTCTTC
CASSLSPEYNEQFF
>TRBD1|TRBV15|TRBJ1-2|-
TGTGCCGTACGGACAGGTACTAACTATGGCTACACCTTC
CAVRTGTNYGYTF
>-|TRBV15|TRBJ2-3|-
TGTGCCACCAGCCGAAATTCTGCAGCTACGCAGTATTTT
CATSRNSAATQYF
>TRBD1|TRBV7-9|TRBJ1-5|-
TGTGCCAGCAGCTTAGGGGGGACAGGGGCGAATCAGCCCCAGCATTTT
CASSLGGTGANQPQHF
>-|TRBV18|TRBJ2-6|-
TGTGCCAGCTCACCACCTCTAGGGTCCGGGGCCAACGTCCTGACTTTC
CASSPPLGSGANVLTF
>-|TRBV24-1|TRBJ2-5|-
TGTGCCACCAGTGCTCACCAAGAGACCCAGTACTTC
CATSAHQETQYF
>-|TRBV7-9|TRBJ2-7|-
TGTGCCAGCAGCTCATCGACAGCTCCCGCACGTATCTTC
CASSSSTAPARIF
>TRBD2|TRBV7-3|TRBJ2-1|-
TGTGCCAGCAGCCCCAACACAGCGGGAGAGCAGTTCTTC
CASSPNTAGEQFF
>-|TRBV27|TRBJ1-5|-
TGTGCCAGCCGGACGGCCTCCGGCAATCAGCCCCAGCATTTT
CASRTASGNQPQHF
>TRBD1|TRBV5-4|TRBJ1-1|once
TGTGCCAGCAGCTTGAGGGGGCCGAACACTGAAGCTTTCTTT
CASSLRGPNTEAFF
>-|TRBV7-6|TRBJ1-3|-
TGTGCCAGCAGCTTTATGAGGGGGGAAGCTGGAAACACCATATATTTT
CASSFMRGEAGNTIYF
>-|TRBV20-1|TRBJ2-3|-
TGCAGTGCTAAAAGCGCTGATACGCAGTATTTT
CSAKSADTQYF
>-|TRBV28|TRBJ2-3|-
TGTGCCAGCAGTCGAGGGGATACGCAGTATTTT
CASSRGDTQYF
>-|TRBV29-1|TRBJ2-1|-
TGCAGCGTTGTTCAAAATCCGGGAACGTACAATGAGCAGTTCTTC
CSVVQNPGTYNEQFF
>-|TRBV19|TRBJ1-4|-
TGTGCCAGTAGTAGCCCAATCGGTCCCGGCGAAAAACTGTTTTTT
CASSSPIGPGEKLFF
>TRBD1|TRBV10-3|TRBJ2-2|once
TGTGCCATCAGTGAGCCGGACAGGATGAACACCGGGGAGCTGTTTTTT
CAISEPDRMNTGELFF
>TRBD2|TRBV28|TRBJ2-7|-
TGTGCCAGCAGATCTAGCGGGAGATACGAGCAGTACTTC
CASRSSGRYEQYF
>-|TRBV28|TRBJ1-5|-
TGTGCCAGCAGTTTGAGCGGAGGACAGTACAATCAGCCCCAGCATTTT
CASSLSGGQYNQPQHF
>-|TRBV9|TRBJ2-7|-
TGTGCCAGCAGCGTCCCAGGGGGGACCCTCTACGAGCAGTACTTC
CASSVPGGTLYEQYF
>-|TRBV28|TRBJ2-7|-
TGTGCCAGCAGGCGCCCCCCCCTCGAGCAGTACTTC
CASRRPPLEQYF
>-|TRBV19|TRBJ1-3|once
TGTGCCAGTAGAAAGACAGTGCCTCCCGGGAACACCATATATTTT
CASRKTVPPGNTIYF
>-|TRBV28|TRBJ1-3|once
TGTGCCACTGCGGACAGTTCCTCTGGAAACACCATATATTTT
CATADSSSGNTIYF
>-|TRBV12-3/TRBV12-4|TRBJ1-2|-
TGTGCCAGCGCAATTGGGGGGCGGGTCCTCTTC
CASAIGGRVLF